This TCR beta chain comes out of a study of read filtering for tumor transcriptome and immune sequencing. The overall study: About 8 patients were R-ISS I, roughly 15 were R-ISS II, about seven were R-ISS III.

A note on this clonotype: The antigen is not known.

V was trimmed by 9 bases and J by 2 bases, leaving 22 bases between them. The CDR3 contains 16 residues. Germline V gene lookup returns CDR1 LNHDA and CDR2 SQIVND (reference sequence). The study's findings and limits: The CD138-negative fraction was mixed bone marrow immune cells, not pure T cells. Single-read clonotypes: roughly 86% of IR-seq clonotypes (approximately 4% of reads), more than 70% of RNA-seq clonotypes (around 45% of reads).

The library was built from 400 ng RNA with molecular barcoded adaptors for alpha/delta and beta/gamma chains. One entry per CDR3 protein results from TCRdb running MiXCR on the reads. The sample has about 62,000 distinct CDR3 sequences, roughly a fifth seen once. Sampling of bone marrow took place during active disease in every patient. This sequence originates from a donor at least 40 years old with multiple myeloma. V gene TRBV19 combines with J gene TRBJ2-5; unclear D gene. The sample comprised a population of CD138-negative cells sorted from bone marrow. CDR3 sequence reads: CASSSPLFGRQETQYF. The CDR3 bases are TGTGCCAGCTCCAGCCCCTTATTCGGGCGGCAAGAGACCCAGTACTTC.